The 3 T cell receptor beta chains reported below all come from one sample, sequenced in a study of a mutant IDH1 vaccine in newly diagnosed glioma. Time point described: week 5, during vaccination. All doses held 300 ug of mutant IDH1 20-mer peptide, with topical imiquimod. Assay: immunoSEQ multiplex PCR; the TCRdb copy retains only in-frame clones and omits some. The data show 50,000 to 55,000 clones, approximately 78% seen once. Their antigens remain unidentified. The specimen comprised PBMCs, sampled from a glioma patient whose treatment included an IDH1 peptide vaccine. The origin of the receptors is a man aged 45-65 years with glioma.

This sequence joins TRBV10-3 and TRBJ1-5; 8 nucleotides line up with TRBD1. The J segment lost 2 bases and the V segment lost 8 bases, leaving 5 bases of the junction unmatched. Germline V CDR1 and CDR2: ENHRY, SYGVKD. The CDR3 is 14 amino acids. The CDR3 DNA is TGTGCCATCTCCCCGGGACAGGGCAATCAGCCCCAGCATTTT. Translation gives CAISPGQGNQPQHF.

This sequence joins TRBV25-1 and TRBJ1-4; D is unresolved. Trimming removed 4 bases at V and 8 bases at J, with 17 bases between. CDR1 MGHDK and CDR2 SYGVNS come from the germline V gene. The CDR3 loop spans 15 amino acids. This CDR3 is CASSGGVARGEKLFF. The CDR3 nucleotides are TGTGCCAGCAGTGGTGGAGTGGCAAGAGGCGAAAAACTGTTTTTT. The complete variable domain, with remaining parts taken from reference TRBV25-1 and TRBJ1-4, reads EADIYQTPRYLVIGTGKKITLECSQTMGHDKMYWYQQDPGMELHLIHYSYGVNSTEKGDLSSESTVSRIRTEHFPLTLESARPSHTSQYLCASSGGVARGEKLFFGSGTQLSVL.

The chain joins TRBV27 to TRBJ1-1, with TRBD1 matching over 9 bases. The CDR3 extends over 18 amino acids. Germline V CDR1 and CDR2: MNHEY, SMNVEV (reference sequence). Trimming removed 2 bases from V and 4 bases from J; junction bases left unmatched: 14. CDR3 nucleotides: TGTGCCAGCAGTTTACCTCCGGGACAGGGAGGAGGATTCACTGAAGCTTTCTTT. Translating it yields CASSLPPGQGGGFTEAFF.